This TCR beta chain was identified during a study of T cells after yellow fever vaccination. Study-level information: Some fractions had low cell numbers, and these were prepared with SMART-Seq v4 Ultra Low Input.

Germline CDR1 is MNHEY and CDR2 is SVGAGI. The V gene lost 0 bases and the J gene lost 6 bases, with 9 bases spanning the gap. The length of the CDR3 is 14 residues. TCRdb re-called the 5' RACE reads through MiXCR, storing one row per CDR3 protein. Of about 320,000 distinct CDR3 sequences detected, around 11% appear once; the ten largest clones hold about 3%. This specimen consisted of CD4+ T cells sorted from PBMCs, obtained 45 days after the yellow fever booster vaccination. The chain employs TRBV6-5 and TRBJ2-1; no reliable D call. The TCR sequence derives from a man between 18 and 29 years old who received the YFV17D yellow fever vaccine. CDR3 in amino acids: CASSYSSWSNEQFF. The CDR3 bases are TGTGCCAGCAGTTACTCGAGTTGGAGCAATGAGCAGTTCTTC.